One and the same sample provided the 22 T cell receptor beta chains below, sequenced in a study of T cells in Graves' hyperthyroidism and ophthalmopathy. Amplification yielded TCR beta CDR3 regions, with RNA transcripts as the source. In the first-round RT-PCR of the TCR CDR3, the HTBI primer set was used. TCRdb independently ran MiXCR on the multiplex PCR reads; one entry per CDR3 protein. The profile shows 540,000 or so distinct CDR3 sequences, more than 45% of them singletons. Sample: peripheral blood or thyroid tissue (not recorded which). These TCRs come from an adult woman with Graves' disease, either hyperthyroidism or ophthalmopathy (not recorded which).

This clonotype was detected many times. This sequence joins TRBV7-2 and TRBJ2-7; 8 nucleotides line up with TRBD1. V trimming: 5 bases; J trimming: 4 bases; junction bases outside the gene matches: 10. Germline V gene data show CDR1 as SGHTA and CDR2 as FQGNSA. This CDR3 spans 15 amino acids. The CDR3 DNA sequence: TGTGCCAGCAGCGCCCTTTCAGGGGGCGGGTACGAGCAGTACTTC. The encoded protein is CASSALSGGGYEQYF.

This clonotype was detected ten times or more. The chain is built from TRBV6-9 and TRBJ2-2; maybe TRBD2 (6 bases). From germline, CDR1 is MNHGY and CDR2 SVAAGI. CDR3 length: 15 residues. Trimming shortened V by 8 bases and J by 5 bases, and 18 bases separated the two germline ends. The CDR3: CASDGSLVGTGELFF. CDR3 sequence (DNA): TGTGCCAGCGACGGGAGCCTGGTGGGAACCGGGGAGCTGTTTTTT.

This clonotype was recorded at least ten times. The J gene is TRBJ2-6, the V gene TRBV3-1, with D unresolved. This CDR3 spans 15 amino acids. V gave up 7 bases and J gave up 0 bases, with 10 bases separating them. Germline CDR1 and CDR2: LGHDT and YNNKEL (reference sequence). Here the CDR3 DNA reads TGTGCCAGCACCACACGCGGCTCTGGGGCCAACGTCCTGACTTTC. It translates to CASTTRGSGANVLTF.

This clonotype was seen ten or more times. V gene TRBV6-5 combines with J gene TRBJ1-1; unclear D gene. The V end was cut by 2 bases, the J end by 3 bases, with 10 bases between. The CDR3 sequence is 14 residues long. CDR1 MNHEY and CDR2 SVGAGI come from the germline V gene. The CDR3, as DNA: TGTGCCAGCAGTTACATAAACAGATACACTGAAGCTTTCTTT. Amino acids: CASSYINRYTEAFF.

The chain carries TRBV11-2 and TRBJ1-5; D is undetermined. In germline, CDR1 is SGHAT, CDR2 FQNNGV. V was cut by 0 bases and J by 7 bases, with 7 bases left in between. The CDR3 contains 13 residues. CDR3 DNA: TGTGCCAGCAGCTTAGAGTCCGCGCAGCCCCAGCATTTT. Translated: CASSLESAQPQHF.

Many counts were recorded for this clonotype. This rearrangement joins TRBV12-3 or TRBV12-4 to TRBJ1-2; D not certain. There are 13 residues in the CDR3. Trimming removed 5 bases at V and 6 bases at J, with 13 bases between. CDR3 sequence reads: CASSIRTLHGYTF. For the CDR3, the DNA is TGTGCCAGCAGTATCAGGACTCTCCATGGCTACACCTTC.

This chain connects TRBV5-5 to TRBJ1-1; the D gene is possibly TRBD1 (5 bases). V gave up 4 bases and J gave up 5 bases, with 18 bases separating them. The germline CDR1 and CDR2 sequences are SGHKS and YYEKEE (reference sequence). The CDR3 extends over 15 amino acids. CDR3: CASSQLQGGRTEAFF. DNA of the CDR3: TGTGCCAGCAGCCAACTCCAGGGAGGTCGGACTGAAGCTTTCTTT. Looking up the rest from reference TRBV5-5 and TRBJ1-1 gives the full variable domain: DAGVTQSPTHLIKTRGQQVTLRCSPISGHKSVSWYQQVLGQGPQFIFQYYEKEERGRGNFPDRFSARQFPNYSSELNVNALLLGDSALYLCASSQLQGGRTEAFFGQGTRLTVV.

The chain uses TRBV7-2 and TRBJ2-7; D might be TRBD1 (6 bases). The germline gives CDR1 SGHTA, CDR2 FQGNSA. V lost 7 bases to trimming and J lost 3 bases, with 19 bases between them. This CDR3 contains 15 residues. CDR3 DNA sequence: TGTGCCAGCACTCGATGGGGAACAGGGCTCTACGAGCAGTACTTC. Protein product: CASTRWGTGLYEQYF.

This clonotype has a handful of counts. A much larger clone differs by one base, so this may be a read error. CDR3 nucleotide sequence: TGCACCAGCAGTGTGCTAGCGGGGGGCCTCTACGAGCAGTACTTC. Translation: CTSSVLAGGLYEQYF. V and J are TRBV5-1 and TRBJ2-7, with 11 bases aligning to TRBD2. The CDR3 is 15 residues long. CDR1 is SGHRS, CDR2 YFSETQ, per germline.

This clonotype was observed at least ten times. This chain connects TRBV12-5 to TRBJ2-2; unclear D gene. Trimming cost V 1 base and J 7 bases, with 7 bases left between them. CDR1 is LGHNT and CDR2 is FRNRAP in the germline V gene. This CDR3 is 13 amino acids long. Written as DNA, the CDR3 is TGTGCTAGTGGTTTGGGGCAAGGCGGGGAGCTGTTTTTT. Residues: CASGLGQGGELFF.

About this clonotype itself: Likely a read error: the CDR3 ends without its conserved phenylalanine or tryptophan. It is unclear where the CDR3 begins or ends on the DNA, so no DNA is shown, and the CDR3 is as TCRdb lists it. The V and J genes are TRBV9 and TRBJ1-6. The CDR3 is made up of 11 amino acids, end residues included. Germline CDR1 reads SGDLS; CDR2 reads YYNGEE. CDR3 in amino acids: CASSVAAEAHL.

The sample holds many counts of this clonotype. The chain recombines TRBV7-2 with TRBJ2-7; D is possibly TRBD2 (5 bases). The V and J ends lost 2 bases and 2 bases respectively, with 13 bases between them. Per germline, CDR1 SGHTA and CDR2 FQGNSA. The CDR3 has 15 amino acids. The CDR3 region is CASSLLLRAAYEQYF. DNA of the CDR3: TGTGCCAGCAGCTTACTTTTGCGGGCGGCCTACGAGCAGTACTTC.

CDR3 loop: CASSPYGIGEKLFF. The DNA of the CDR3 is TGTGCCAGCAGCCCCTATGGGATCGGAGAAAAACTGTTTTTT. The V call is TRBV7-3, the J call TRBJ1-4; no clear D. CDR3 length: 14 amino acids. V lost 5 bases, J lost 8 bases, and 15 bases lay in between. The germline V gene encodes CDR1 SGHTA and CDR2 FQGTGA. The full variable domain, rest sourced from reference TRBV7-3 and TRBJ1-4, is GAGVSQTPSNKVTEKGKYVELRCDPISGHTALYWYRQSLGQGPEFLIYFQGTGAADDSGLPNDRFFAVRPEGSVSTLKIQRTERGDSAVYLCASSPYGIGEKLFFGSGTQLSVL.

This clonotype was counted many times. The CDR3 protein is CASSLRWQNTGELFF. The CDR3 coding sequence is TGTGCCAGCAGCTTAAGGTGGCAGAACACCGGGGAGCTGTTTTTT. V gene TRBV7-2 combines with J gene TRBJ2-2; D is unresolved. The V end lost 2 bases, the J end lost 1 base, and 8 bases lay between the germline ends. Per the germline V gene, CDR1 is SGHTA and CDR2 is FQGNSA. This CDR3 is built from 15 residues.

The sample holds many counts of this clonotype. The CDR3 loop is CASSPGLATYEQYF. Here the CDR3 DNA reads TGTGCCAGCAGCCCGGGACTAGCGACCTACGAGCAGTACTTC. V gene TRBV27 combines with J gene TRBJ2-7, with TRBD2 identical over 10 bases. The ends lost 6 bases at V and 2 bases at J; junction bases unmatched: 4. CDR3 length equals 14 residues. Germline CDR1 MNHEY, CDR2 SMNVEV (reference sequence).

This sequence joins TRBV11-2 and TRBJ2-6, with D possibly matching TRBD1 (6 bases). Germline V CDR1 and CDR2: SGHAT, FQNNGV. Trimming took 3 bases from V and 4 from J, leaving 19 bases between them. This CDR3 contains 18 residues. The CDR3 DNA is TGTGCCAGCAGCTTCGGACAGTTTGCGAACACCGGGGCCAACGTCCTGACTTTC. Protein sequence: CASSFGQFANTGANVLTF.

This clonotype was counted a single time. The DNA for the CDR3 is TGCGCCAGCAGCGCCCGGTCGGGCTCTGGGGCCAACGTCCTGACTTTC. Its translation is CASSARSGSGANVLTF. This sequence joins TRBV5-1 and TRBJ2-6; D gene unclear. Germline V lookup: CDR1 SGHRS, CDR2 YFSETQ. V lost 4 bases and J 0 bases, leaving 11 bases between the germline ends. The CDR3 consists of 16 residues.

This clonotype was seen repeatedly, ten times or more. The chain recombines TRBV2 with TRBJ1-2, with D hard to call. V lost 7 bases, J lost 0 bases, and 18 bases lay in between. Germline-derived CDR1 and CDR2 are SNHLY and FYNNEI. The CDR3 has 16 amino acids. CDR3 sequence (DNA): TGTGCCAGCACCCCTATGAGCGATATGGCTAACTATGGCTACACCTTC. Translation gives CASTPMSDMANYGYTF.

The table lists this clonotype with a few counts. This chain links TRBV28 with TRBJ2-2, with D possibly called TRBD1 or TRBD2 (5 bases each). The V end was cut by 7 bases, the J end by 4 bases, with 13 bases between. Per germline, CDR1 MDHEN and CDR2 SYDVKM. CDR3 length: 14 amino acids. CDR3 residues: CASTGPGTTGELFF. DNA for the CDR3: TGTGCCAGCACCGGGCCGGGGACCACCGGGGAGCTGTTTTTT.

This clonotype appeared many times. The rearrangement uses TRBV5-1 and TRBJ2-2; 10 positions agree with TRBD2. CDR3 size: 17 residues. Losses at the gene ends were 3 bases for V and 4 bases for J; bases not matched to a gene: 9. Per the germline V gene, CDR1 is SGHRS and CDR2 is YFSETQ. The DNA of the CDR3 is TGCGCCAGCAGCTCAGCCCCTAGCGGGAGTCGCACCGGGGAGCTGTTTTTT. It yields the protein CASSSAPSGSRTGELFF. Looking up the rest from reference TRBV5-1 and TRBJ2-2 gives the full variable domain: KAGVTQTPRYLIKTRGQQVTLSCSPISGHRSVSWYQQTPGQGLQFLFEYFSETQRNKGNFPGRFSGRQFSNSRSEMNVSTLELGDSALYLCASSSAPSGSRTGELFFGEGSRLTVL.

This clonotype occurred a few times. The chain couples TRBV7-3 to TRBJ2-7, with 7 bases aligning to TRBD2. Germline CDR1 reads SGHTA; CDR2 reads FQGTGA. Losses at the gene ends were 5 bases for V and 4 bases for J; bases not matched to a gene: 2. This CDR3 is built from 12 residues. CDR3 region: CASSGLGYEQYF. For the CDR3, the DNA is TGTGCCAGCAGCGGACTAGGATACGAGCAGTACTTC.

CDR3 in DNA: TGTGCCAGCAGCGGAGATACTAGCGGTCCCACAGATACGCAGTATTTT. This codes for CASSGDTSGPTDTQYF. This chain uses TRBV5-6 with TRBJ2-3, with 8 positions matching TRBD2. Trimming took 4 bases from V and 2 from J; bases not matched to a gene: 9. CDR1 SGHDT and CDR2 YYEEEE come from the germline V gene. The CDR3 covers 16 residues. The full variable domain, completed using reference TRBV5-6 and TRBJ2-3, is DAGVTQSPTHLIKTRGQQVTLRCSPKSGHDTVSWYQQALGQGPQFIFQYYEEEERQRGNFPDRFSGHQFPNYSSELNVNALLLGDSALYLCASSGDTSGPTDTQYFGPGTRLTVL.